One T cell receptor beta chain is described in this entry. Its antigen is currently unknown. The data derive from a study of OX40 agonist ivuxolimab in advanced cancers. Study in general: Partial responses occurred in three patients (one hepatocellular carcinoma, two cutaneous melanoma). Study-level results: Also showing low normalized T-cell clonal expansion were some of the nonresponders.

The CDR3 totals 16 residues. Looked up from germline, CDR1 is SGHRS and CDR2 is YFSETQ. V lost 0 bases, J lost 3 bases, and 5 bases stayed unmatched. Only in-frame clones appear in the TCRdb table, and some are missing; sequencing was by immunoSEQ multiplex PCR. The repertoire consists of roughly 71,000 clones, with roughly 85% occurring once and the leading ten covering 0.83%. This material consisted of CD4+ or CD8+ T cells sorted from blood, taken in a trial of the OX40 agonist ivuxolimab. This clonotype was sampled from an adult with an advanced solid tumor such as melanoma, head and neck, liver or kidney cancer. This chain joins TRBV5-1 and TRBJ2-1; TRBD2 aligns across 8 bases. CDR3 sequence: CASSLAWLAGYNEQFF. In DNA, the CDR3 is TGCGCCAGCAGCTTGGCCTGGCTAGCGGGCTACAATGAGCAGTTCTTC.